This T cell receptor (beta chain) comes out of a study of cytomegalovirus exposure and HLA in healthy donors. V lost 0 bases and J 1 base, leaving 7 bases between the germline ends. The length of the CDR3 is 15 residues. Germline CDR1 is SGHNT and CDR2 is YYREEE (reference sequence). Repertoires were generated with immunoSEQ multiplex PCR, while TCRdb's copy carries only in-frame clones and drops some. The data show 150,000 to 200,000 clones, about 81% seen once. Details on this clone: Antigen unknown.

The donors were members of the validation cohort comprising about 130 subjects, separate from the roughly 690-subject first cohort. General study points: While the bulk of TCR sequences proved rare, some public TCRs turned up in many donors. TCR beta chains numbering more than 150 were designated cytomegalovirus-associated.

The chain joins TRBV5-4 to TRBJ2-2, with a possible D match to TRBD1 (6 bases). The receptor was derived from a woman in her twenties or thirties in good health and CMV-seronegative. Sample: PBMCs. Here the CDR3 DNA reads TGTGCCAGCAGCTTGGCGGGACAGAACACCGGGGAGCTGTTTTTT. As protein: CASSLAGQNTGELFF.